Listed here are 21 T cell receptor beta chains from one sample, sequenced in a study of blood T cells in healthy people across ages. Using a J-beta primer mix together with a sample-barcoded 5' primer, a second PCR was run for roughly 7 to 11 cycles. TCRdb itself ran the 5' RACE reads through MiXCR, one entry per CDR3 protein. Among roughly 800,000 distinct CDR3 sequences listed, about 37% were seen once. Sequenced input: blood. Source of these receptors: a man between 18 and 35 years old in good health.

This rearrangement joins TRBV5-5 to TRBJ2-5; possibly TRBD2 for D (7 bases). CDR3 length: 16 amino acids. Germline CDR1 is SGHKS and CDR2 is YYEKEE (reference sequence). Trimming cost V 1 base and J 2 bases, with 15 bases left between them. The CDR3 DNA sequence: TGTGCCAGCAGCTTGAACGGCGGGGGCCCACAAGAGACCCAGTACTTC. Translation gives CASSLNGGGPQETQYF.

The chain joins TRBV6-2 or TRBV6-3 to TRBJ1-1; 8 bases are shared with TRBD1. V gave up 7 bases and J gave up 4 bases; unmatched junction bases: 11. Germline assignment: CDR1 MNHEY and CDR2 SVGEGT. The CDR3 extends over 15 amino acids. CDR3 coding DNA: TGTGCCAGCACCAGGACAGGGTCCCGGGGCACTGAAGCTTTCTTT. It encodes CASTRTGSRGTEAFF.

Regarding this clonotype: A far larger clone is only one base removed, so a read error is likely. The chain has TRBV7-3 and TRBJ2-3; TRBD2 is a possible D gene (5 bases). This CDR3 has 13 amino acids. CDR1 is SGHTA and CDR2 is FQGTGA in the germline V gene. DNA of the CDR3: TGTGCCAGCAGCTTAGCTAGCACAGCTACGCAGTATTTT. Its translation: CASSLASTATQYF.

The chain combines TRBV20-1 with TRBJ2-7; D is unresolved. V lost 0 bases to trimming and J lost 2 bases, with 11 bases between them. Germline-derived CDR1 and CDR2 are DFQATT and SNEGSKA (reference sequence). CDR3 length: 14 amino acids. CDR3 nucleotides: TGCAGTGCTAGAGATCGGATGGATACCTACGAGCAGTACTTC. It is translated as CSARDRMDTYEQYF.

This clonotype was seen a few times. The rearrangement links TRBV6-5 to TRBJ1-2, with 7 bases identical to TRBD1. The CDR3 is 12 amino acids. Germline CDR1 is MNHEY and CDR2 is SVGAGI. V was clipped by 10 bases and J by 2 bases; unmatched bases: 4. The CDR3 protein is CATETGNYGYTF. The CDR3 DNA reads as TGTGCCACCGAGACAGGGAACTATGGCTACACCTTC.

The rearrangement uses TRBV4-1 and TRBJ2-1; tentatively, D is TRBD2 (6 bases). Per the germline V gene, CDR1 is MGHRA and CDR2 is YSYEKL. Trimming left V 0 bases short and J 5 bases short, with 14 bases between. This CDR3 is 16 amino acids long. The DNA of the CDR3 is TGCGCCAGCAGCCAAGATAGGAGGGAGAAGAACAATGAGCAGTTCTTC. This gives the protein CASSQDRREKNNEQFF.

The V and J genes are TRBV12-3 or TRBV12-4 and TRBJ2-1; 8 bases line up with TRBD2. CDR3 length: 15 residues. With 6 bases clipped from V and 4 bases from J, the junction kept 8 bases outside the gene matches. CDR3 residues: CASSLPGGRYNEQFF. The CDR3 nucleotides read TGTGCCAGCAGCCTCCCGGGGGGGCGATACAATGAGCAGTTCTTC.

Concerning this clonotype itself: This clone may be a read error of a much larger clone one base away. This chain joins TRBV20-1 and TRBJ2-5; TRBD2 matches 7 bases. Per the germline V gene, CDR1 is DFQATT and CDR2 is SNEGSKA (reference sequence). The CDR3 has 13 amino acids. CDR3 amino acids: CKRGDYHQETQYF. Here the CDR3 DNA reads TGCAAACGGGGGGACTACCATCAAGAGACCCAGTACTTC.

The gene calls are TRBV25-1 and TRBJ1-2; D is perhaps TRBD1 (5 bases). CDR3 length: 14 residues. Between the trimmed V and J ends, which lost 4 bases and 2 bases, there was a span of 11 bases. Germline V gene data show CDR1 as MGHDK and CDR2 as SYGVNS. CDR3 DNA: TGTGCCAGCAGTGCCTCCGGGACCAACTATGGCTACACCTTC. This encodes CASSASGTNYGYTF.

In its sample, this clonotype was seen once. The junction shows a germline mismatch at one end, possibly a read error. DNA of the CDR3: TGTACCAGCTTCGGTCGGACGCACTCGGATGAGCAGTTCTTC. Protein: CTSFGRTHSDEQFF. The genes are TRBV7-9 and TRBJ2-1; D unresolved. CDR3 length equals 14 residues. CDR1 SEHNR and CDR2 FQNEAQ come from the germline V gene (reference sequence). The complete variable domain, with remaining parts taken from reference TRBV7-9 and TRBJ2-1, reads DTGVSQNPRHKITKRGQNVTFRCDPISEHNRLYWYRQTLGQGPEFLTYFQNEAQLEKSRLLSDRFSAERPKGSFSTLEIQRTEQGDSAMYLCTSFGRTHSDEQFFGPGTRLTVL.

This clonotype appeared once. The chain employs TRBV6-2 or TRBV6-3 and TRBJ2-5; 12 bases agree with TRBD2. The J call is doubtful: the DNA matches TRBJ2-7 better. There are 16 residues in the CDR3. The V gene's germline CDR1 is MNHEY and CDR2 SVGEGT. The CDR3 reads CASRSPTSGGFYEQYF. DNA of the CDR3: TGTGCCAGCAGGTCCCCGACTAGCGGGGGTTTCTACGAGCAGTACTTC.

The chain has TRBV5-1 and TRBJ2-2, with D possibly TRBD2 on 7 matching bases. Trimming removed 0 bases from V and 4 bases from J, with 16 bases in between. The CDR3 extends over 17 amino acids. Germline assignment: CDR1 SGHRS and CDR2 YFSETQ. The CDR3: CASSLARGASRTGELFF. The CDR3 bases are TGCGCCAGCAGCTTGGCCCGGGGGGCGAGTCGCACCGGGGAGCTGTTTTTT.

The CDR3 coding sequence is TGTGCCAGCAGCTTGGGACAGGGGGCAGGAGAGACCCAGTTCTTC. As protein: CASSLGQGAGETQFF. The chain links TRBV5-6 to TRBJ2-1; 10 bases are shared with TRBD1. This CDR3 spans 15 amino acids. The J segment lost 13 bases and the V segment lost 0 bases, leaving 10 bases of the junction unmatched. Germline CDR1 reads SGHDT; CDR2 reads YYEEEE.

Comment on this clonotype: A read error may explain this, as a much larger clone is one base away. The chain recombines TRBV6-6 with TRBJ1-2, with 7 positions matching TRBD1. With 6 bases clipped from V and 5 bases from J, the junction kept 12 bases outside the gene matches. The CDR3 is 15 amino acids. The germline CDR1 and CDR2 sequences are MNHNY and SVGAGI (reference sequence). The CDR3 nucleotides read TGTGCCAGCAGAGAGAGTACCGGGACAGTGTATGGCTACACCTTC. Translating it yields CASRESTGTVYGYTF.

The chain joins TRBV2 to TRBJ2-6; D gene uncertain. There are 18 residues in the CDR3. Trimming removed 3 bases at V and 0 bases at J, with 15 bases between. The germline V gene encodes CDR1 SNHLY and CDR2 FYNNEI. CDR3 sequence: CASSETAFPGSGANVLTF. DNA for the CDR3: TGTGCCAGCAGTGAGACGGCCTTCCCTGGCTCTGGGGCCAACGTCCTGACTTTC.

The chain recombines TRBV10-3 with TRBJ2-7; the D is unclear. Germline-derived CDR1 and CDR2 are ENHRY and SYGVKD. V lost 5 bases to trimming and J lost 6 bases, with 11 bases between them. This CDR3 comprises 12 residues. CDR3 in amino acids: CAISLDRAEQYF. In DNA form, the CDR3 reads TGTGCCATCAGTTTGGACCGCGCCGAGCAGTACTTC.

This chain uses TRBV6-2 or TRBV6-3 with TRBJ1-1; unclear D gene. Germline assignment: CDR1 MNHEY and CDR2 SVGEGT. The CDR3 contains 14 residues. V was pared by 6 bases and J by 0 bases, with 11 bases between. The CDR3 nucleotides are TGTGCCAGCAGAGGGATTTTCATGAACACTGAAGCTTTCTTT. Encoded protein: CASRGIFMNTEAFF.

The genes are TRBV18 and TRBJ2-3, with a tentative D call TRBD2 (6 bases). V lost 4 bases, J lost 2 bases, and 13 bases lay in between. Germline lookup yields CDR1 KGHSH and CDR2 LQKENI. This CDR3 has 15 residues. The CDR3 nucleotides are TGTGCCAGCTCACGGGGCGGGGCGACCACAGATACGCAGTATTTT. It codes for CASSRGGATTDTQYF.

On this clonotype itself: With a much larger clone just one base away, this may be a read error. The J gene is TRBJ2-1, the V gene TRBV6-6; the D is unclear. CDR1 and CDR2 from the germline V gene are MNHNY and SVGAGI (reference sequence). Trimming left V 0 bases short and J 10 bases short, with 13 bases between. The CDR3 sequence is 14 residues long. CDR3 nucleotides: TGTGCCAGCAGTTACTCCACAAGTACCTACGAGCAGTTCTTC. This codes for CASSYSTSTYEQFF.

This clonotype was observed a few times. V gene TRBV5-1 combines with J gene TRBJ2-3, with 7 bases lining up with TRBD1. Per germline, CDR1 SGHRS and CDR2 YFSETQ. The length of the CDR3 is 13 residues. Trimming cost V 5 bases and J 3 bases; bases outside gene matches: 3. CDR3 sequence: CASRKQGTDTQYF. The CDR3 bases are TGCGCCAGCAGAAAACAGGGGACAGATACGCAGTATTTT. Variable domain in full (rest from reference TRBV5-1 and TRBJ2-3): KAGVTQTPRYLIKTRGQQVTLSCSPISGHRSVSWYQQTPGQGLQFLFEYFSETQRNKGNFPGRFSGRQFSNSRSEMNVSTLELGDSALYLCASRKQGTDTQYFGPGTRLTVL.

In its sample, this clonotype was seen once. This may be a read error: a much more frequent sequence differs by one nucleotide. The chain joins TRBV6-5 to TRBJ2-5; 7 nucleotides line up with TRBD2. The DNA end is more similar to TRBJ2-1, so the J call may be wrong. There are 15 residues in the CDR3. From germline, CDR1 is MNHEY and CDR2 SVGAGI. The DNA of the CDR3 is TGTGCCAGCAGTTACAGGCTAGCGGCCCAAGAGACCCAGTTCTTC. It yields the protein CASSYRLAAQETQFF.